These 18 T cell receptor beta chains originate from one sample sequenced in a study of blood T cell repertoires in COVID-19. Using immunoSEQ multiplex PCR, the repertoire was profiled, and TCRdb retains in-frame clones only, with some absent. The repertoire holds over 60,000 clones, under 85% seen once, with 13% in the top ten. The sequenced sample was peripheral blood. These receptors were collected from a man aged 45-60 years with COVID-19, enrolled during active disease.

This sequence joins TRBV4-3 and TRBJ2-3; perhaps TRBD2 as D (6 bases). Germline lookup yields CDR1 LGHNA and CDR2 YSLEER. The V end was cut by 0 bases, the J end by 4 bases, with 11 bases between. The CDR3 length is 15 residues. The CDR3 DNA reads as TGCGCCAGCAGCCAAGAACTAGCCGTCGCAGATACGCAGTATTTT. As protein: CASSQELAVADTQYF.

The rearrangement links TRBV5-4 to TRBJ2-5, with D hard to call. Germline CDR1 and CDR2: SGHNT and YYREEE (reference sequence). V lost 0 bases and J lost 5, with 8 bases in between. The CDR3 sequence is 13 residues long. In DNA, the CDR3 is TGTGCCAGCAGCTTGGGACAAAAGGAGACCCAGTACTTC. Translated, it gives CASSLGQKETQYF.

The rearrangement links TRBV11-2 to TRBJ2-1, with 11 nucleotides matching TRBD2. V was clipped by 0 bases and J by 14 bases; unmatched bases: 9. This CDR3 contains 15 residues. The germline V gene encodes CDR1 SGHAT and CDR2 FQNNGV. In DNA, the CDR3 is TGTGCCAGCAGCTTAGAGGCTAGCGGGGGGCCCCAGAAGTTCTTC. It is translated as CASSLEASGGPQKFF.

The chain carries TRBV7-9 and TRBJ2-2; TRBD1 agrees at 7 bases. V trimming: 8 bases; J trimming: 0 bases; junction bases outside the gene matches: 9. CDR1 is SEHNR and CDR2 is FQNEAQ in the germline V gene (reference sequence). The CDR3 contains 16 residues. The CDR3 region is CASFRDRAPNTGELFF. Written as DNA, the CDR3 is TGTGCCAGCTTCCGGGACAGAGCTCCGAACACCGGGGAGCTGTTTTTT.

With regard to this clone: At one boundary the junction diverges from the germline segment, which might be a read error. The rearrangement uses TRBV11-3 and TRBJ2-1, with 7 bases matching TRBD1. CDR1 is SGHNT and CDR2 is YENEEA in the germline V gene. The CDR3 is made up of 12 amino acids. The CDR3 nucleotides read TGTGCCAGCAGTTTAGGACAGGTGGAGCAGTTCTTC. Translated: CASSLGQVEQFF.

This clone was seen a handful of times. The DNA for the CDR3 is TGTGCCAGTAGTATGGTCGGGGATGGGCAGCCCCAGCATTTT. Protein sequence: CASSMVGDGQPQHF. This chain uses TRBV19 with TRBJ1-5; D not resolved. Between the trimmed V and J ends, which lost 3 bases and 7 bases, there was a span of 13 bases. The CDR3 covers 14 residues. Germline V CDR1 and CDR2: LNHDA, SQIVND (reference sequence).

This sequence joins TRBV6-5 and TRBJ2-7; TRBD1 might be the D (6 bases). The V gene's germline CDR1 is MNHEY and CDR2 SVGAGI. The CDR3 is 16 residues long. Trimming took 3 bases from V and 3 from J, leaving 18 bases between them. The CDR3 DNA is TGTGCCAGCAGTTATCTTCCCACAGGGACGGTCTACGAGCAGTACTTC. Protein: CASSYLPTGTVYEQYF.

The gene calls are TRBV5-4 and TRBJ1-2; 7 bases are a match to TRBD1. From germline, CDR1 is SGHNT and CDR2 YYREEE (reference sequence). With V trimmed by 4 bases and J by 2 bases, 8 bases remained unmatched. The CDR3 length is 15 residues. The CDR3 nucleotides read TGTGCCAGCAGCCTATCTACAGGGGAGAACTATGGCTACACCTTC. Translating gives CASSLSTGENYGYTF.

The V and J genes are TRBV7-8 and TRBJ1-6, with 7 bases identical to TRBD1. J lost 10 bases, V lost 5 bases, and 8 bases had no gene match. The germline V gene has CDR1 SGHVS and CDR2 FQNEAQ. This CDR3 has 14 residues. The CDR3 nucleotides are TGTGCCAGCAGCGAAAGGACAGGTAGCTCACCCCTCCACTTT. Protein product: CASSERTGSSPLHF.

The CDR3 reads CASSYSWGLVEQYF. The CDR3 DNA follows: TGTGCCAGCAGTTACTCCTGGGGACTAGTGGAGCAGTACTTC. This rearrangement joins TRBV6-2 or TRBV6-3 to TRBJ2-7; 8 nucleotides agree with TRBD2. There are 14 residues in the CDR3. Trimming at V came to 0 bases and at J to 7 bases, leaving 5 bases not matched to a gene. Looked up from germline, CDR1 is MNHEY and CDR2 is SVGEGT.

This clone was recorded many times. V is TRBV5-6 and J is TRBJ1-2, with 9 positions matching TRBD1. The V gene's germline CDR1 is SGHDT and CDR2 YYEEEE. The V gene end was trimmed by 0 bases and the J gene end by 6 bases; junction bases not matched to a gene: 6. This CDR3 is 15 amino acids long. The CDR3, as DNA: TGTGCCAGCAGCTTGGTCCCGGGACAGGGCCATGGCTACACCTTC. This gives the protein CASSLVPGQGHGYTF.

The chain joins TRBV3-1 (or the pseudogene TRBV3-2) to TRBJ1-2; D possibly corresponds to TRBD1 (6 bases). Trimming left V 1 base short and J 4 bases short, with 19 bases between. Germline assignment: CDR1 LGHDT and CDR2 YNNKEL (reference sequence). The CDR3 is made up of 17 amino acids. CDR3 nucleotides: TGTGCCAGCAGCCAAGTTCCCCGGACAGCTTGGCGCTATGGCTACACCTTC. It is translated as CASSQVPRTAWRYGYTF.

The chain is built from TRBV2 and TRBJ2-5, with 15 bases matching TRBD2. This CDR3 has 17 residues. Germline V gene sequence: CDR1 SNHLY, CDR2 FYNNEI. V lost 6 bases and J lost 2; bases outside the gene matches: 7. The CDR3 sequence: CASREGLAGGKQETQYF. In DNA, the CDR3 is TGTGCCAGCAGAGAGGGACTAGCGGGGGGCAAGCAAGAGACCCAGTACTTC.

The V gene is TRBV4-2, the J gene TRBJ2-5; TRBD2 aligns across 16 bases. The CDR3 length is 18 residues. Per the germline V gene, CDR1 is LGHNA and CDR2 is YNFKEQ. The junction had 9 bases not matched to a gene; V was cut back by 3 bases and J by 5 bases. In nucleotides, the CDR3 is TGTGCCAGCAGCCAGGGGACTAGCGGGGGGGCCGGTCCGGAGACCCAGTACTTC. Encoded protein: CASSQGTSGGAGPETQYF.

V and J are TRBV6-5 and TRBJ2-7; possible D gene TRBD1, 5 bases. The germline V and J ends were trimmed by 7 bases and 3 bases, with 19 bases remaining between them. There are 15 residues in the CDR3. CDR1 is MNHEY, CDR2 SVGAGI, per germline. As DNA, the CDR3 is TGTGCCAGCACCCTGTATTGGGGCAGCGTCTACGAGCAGTACTTC. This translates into CASTLYWGSVYEQYF.

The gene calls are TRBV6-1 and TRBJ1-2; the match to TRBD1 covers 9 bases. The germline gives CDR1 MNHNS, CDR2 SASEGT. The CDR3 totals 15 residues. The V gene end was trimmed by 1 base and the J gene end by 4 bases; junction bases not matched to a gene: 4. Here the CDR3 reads CASSEVTGGGYGYTF. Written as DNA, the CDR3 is TGTGCCAGCAGTGAAGTTACAGGGGGCGGCTATGGCTACACCTTC.

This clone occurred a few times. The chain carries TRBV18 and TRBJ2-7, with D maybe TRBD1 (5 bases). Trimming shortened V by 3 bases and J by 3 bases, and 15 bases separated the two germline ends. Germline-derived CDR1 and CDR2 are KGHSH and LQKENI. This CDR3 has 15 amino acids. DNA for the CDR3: TGTGCCAGCTCACCGCCACCAGGGCAGGACTACGAGCAGTACTTC. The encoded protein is CASSPPPGQDYEQYF. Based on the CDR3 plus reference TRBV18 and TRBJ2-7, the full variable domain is NAGVMQNPRHLVRRRGQEARLRCSPMKGHSHVYWYRQLPEEGLKFMVYLQKENIIDESGMPKERFSAEFPKEGPSILRIQQVVRGDSAAYFCASSPPPGQDYEQYFGPGTRLTVT.

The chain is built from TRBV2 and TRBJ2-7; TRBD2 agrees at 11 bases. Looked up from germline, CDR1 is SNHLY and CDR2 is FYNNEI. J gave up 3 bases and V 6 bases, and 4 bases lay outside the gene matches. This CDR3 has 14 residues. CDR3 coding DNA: TGTGCCAGCAGATCCGGGACTAGCGGCTACGAGCAGTACTTC. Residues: CASRSGTSGYEQYF.